This T cell receptor beta chain derives from a study of vaccination and CD4 T cells after COVID-19. Study-wide findings and caveats: From a median of about 21 to 40, SARS-CoV-2-reactive clonotypes increased, though not significantly.

TCRdb re-called the PCR reads with MiXCR, one entry per CDR3 protein. Of about 28,000 distinct CDR3 sequences in the sample, about half were seen once. The time point here: late sampling 161 to 241 days after vaccination in a few convalescent patients. Positive PCR tests dated from March to December 2020, predating US Alpha, Beta and Delta variants. In regard to this clonotype: The antigen is not known.

The CDR3 is 14 residues long. The ends lost 1 base at V and 7 bases at J; junction bases unmatched: 2. Germline CDR1 and CDR2: DFQATT and SNEGSKA (reference sequence). This chain links TRBV20-1 with TRBJ2-5; 14 bases agree with TRBD2. This sequence was found in a human donor who had recovered from COVID-19. The material was CD4+ T cells from blood, obtained about 7 months after SARS-CoV-2 vaccination. CDR3 sequence reads: CSARAGTSGRTQYF. The CDR3 nucleotides read TGCAGTGCTAGAGCAGGGACTAGCGGGAGGACCCAGTACTTC.